This TCR beta chain was documented in a study of blood T cell repertoires in COVID-19. The CDR3 totals 13 residues. Germline lookup yields CDR1 MGHRA and CDR2 YSYEKL. V lost 0 bases, J lost 6 bases, and 5 bases lay in between. Produced via immunoSEQ multiplex PCR; TCRdb's table is partial and in-frame only. The table includes about 180,000 clones, 80% to 90% detected once. Sequenced: peripheral blood. The sequence was collected from a man aged 45 to 65 with active or convalescent COVID-19. The chain uses TRBV4-1 and TRBJ1-4, with unresolved D. The CDR3 region has the DNA TGCGCCAGCAGCCAAGATCTCCATGAAAAACTGTTTTTT. This codes for CASSQDLHEKLFF.